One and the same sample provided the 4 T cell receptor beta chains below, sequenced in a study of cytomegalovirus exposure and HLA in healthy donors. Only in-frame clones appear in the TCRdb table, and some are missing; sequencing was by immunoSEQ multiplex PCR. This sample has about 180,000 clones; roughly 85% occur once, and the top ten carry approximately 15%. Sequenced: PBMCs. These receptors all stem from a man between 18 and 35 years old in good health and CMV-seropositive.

The CDR3 region is CASSLSWGETGSAYEQYF. In DNA form, the CDR3 reads TGTGCCAGCAGTTTATCATGGGGGGAGACAGGGTCTGCATACGAGCAGTACTTC. V and J are TRBV27 and TRBJ2-7, with D perhaps matching TRBD1 (7 bases). The ends were cut back, 0 bases at V and 4 bases at J, with 22 bases in the middle. The CDR3 totals 18 residues. CDR1 and CDR2 (germline): MNHEY, SMNVEV (reference sequence).

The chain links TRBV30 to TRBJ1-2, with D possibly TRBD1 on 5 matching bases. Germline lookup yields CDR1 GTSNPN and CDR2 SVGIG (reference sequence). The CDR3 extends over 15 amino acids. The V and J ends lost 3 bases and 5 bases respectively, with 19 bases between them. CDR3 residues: CAWSGGWVQNYGYTF. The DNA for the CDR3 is TGTGCCTGGAGCGGGGGTTGGGTTCAGAATTATGGCTACACCTTC. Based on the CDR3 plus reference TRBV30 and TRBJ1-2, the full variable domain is SQTIHQWPATLVQPVGSPLSLECTVEGTSNPNLYWYRQAAGRGLQLLFYSVGIGQISSEVPQNLSASRPQDRQFILSSKKLLLSDSGFYLCAWSGGWVQNYGYTFGSGTRLTVV.

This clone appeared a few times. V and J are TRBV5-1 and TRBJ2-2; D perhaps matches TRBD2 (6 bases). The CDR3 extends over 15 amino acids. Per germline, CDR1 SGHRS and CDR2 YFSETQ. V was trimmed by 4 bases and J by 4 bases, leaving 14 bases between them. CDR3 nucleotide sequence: TGCGCCAGCAGCATCTTCACGGGAGCCACCGGGGAGCTGTTTTTT. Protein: CASSIFTGATGELFF. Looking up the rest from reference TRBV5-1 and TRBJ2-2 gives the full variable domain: KAGVTQTPRYLIKTRGQQVTLSCSPISGHRSVSWYQQTPGQGLQFLFEYFSETQRNKGNFPGRFSGRQFSNSRSEMNVSTLELGDSALYLCASSIFTGATGELFFGEGSRLTVL.

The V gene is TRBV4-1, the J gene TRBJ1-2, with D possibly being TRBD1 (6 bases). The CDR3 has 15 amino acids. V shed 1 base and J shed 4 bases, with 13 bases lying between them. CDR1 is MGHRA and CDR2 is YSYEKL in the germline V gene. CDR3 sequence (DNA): TGCGCCAGCAGCCAAGGGTATGAACAGGGCTATGGCTACACCTTC. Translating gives CASSQGYEQGYGYTF.